This TCR beta chain originates from a study of blood T cell repertoires in COVID-19. About the study: Whether acute or convalescent, the COVID-19 samples came from the United States, Italy and Spain. The cDNA or gDNA used as material had been derived from T cells, B-cell-depleted T cells, or PBMCs.

The germline V gene has CDR1 KGHDR and CDR2 SFDVKD. V shed 3 bases, J shed 2 bases, and the junction held 2 bases outside the gene matches. The CDR3 is 15 residues long. Original data processing: How many nucleated cells were present was estimated from reference gene primer amplification. TCRdb keeps only in-frame clones here, not all; method: immunoSEQ multiplex PCR. That table supplies the V and J calls and clone size; D and trimming were determined from the DNA. The data contain around 700,000 clones, 90% of them singletons. This clone is a singleton in its sample. The clonotype originates from a woman aged 18-29 years with acute or convalescent COVID-19. This chain connects TRBV24-1 to TRBJ2-1; 8 bases match TRBD1. Input material: peripheral blood. CDR3 protein: CATSDPGQAYNEQFF. The CDR3 DNA sequence: TGTGCCACCAGTGATCCGGGACAGGCCTACAATGAGCAGTTCTTC.